The next 15 T cell receptor beta chains were all read from a single sample in a study of CD8+CD57+ T cells in acquired aplastic anemia. Genomic DNA, serving as template, underwent TCR beta VDJ and CDR3 profiling. From the reads, TCRdb called clonotypes with MiXCR, one entry per CDR3 protein. The repertoire has about 180,000 distinct CDR3 sequences, just over 45% of them found once; the top ten carry roughly 3%. The sequenced sample consisted of sorted CD4+, CD8+, or CD8+CD57+ T cells (not recorded which) from PBMCs. The receptors shown here come from a human donor in good health.

This clonotype was seen more than once but under ten times. A much larger clone is a single base away; this may be a read error. V is TRBV20-1 and J is TRBJ1-4; a possible D gene is TRBD1 (5 bases). V was pared by 6 bases and J by 12 bases, with 23 bases between. The CDR3 has 14 residues. Germline V gives CDR1 DFQATT, CDR2 SNEGSKA (reference sequence). The CDR3 nucleotides read TGCAGTGCCGACATGACGGGGCGGGAAGAAGAACTGTTTTTT. It translates to CSADMTGREEELFF.

This chain joins TRBV29-1 and TRBJ1-1; 9 bases map to TRBD1. In germline, CDR1 is SQVTM, CDR2 ANQGSEA. The CDR3 runs 12 residues. The V segment lost 1 base and the J segment 11 bases; nucleotides outside the gene matches: 5. CDR3 nucleotide sequence: TGCAGCGTTGAAGTTCGCGGGACAGGGGCTTTCTTT. Protein: CSVEVRGTGAFF.

This clonotype was counted many times. The J gene is TRBJ1-6, the V gene TRBV30; D unresolved. V was cut by 5 bases and J by 5 bases, with 10 bases left in between. This CDR3 has 13 amino acids. CDR1 is GTSNPN, CDR2 SVGIG, per germline (reference sequence). CDR3 amino acids: CAWQGWDNSPLHF. The CDR3 bases are TGTGCCTGGCAAGGGTGGGATAATTCACCCCTCCACTTT. Using reference TRBV30 and TRBJ1-6 for the parts outside the CDR3, the full variable domain is SQTIHQWPATLVQPVGSPLSLECTVEGTSNPNLYWYRQAAGRGLQLLFYSVGIGQISSEVPQNLSASRPQDRQFILSSKKLLLSDSGFYLCAWQGWDNSPLHFGNGTRLTVT.

The rearrangement joins TRBV2 to TRBJ2-2; D call uncertain. Germline CDR1 is SNHLY and CDR2 is FYNNEI. The CDR3 sequence is 13 residues long. The ends were cut back, 7 bases at V and 7 bases at J, with 13 bases in the middle. CDR3: CASTKKMGGELFF. The CDR3 bases are TGTGCCAGCACCAAAAAGATGGGCGGGGAGCTGTTTTTT.

Turning to this clonotype: A read error may be the cause here, since a much bigger clone is one base away. The chain couples TRBV20-1 to TRBJ2-1; tentatively, D is TRBD2 (6 bases). Germline V gives CDR1 DFQATT, CDR2 SNEGSKA (reference sequence). The CDR3 is 14 amino acids. In nucleotides, the CDR3 is TGCAGTGCTAGAGTACCGGGAGTCGGCAATGAGCGGTTCTTC. Its protein product is CSARVPGVGNERFF.

A note on this clonotype: The junction shows a germline mismatch at one end, possibly a read error. DNA of the CDR3: TGCGGCGTTGGGGCGAATAACCCCACAGCTACGCAGTATTTT. This gives the protein CGVGANNPTATQYF. The J gene is TRBJ2-3, the V gene TRBV29-1, with D possibly being TRBD1 (5 bases). Germline V lookup: CDR1 SQVTM, CDR2 ANQGSEA. The CDR3 consists of 14 residues.

This clonotype was observed at least ten times. The chain couples TRBV10-3 to TRBJ2-7, with D tentatively TRBD1 or TRBD2 (6 bases each). The V gene lost 9 bases and the J gene lost 0 bases, with 9 bases spanning the gap. The CDR3 length is 12 residues. Germline V gene sequence: CDR1 ENHRY, CDR2 SYGVKD. The CDR3 DNA reads TGTGCCATGGGGGGCAGCTCCTACGAGCAGTACTTC. Its protein is CAMGGSSYEQYF.

The CDR3 here is CASSLGQENTEAFF. In nucleotides, the CDR3 is TGTGCCAGCAGCTTAGGACAGGAGAACACTGAAGCTTTCTTT. The rearrangement uses TRBV5-4 and TRBJ1-1; 7 bases are a match to TRBD1. Germline CDR1 SGHNT, CDR2 YYREEE (reference sequence). CDR3 length: 14 amino acids. Trimming took 2 bases from V and 1 from J; bases not matched to a gene: 2.

This clonotype appeared a few times. The chain links TRBV19 to TRBJ2-1; TRBD2 matches 7 bases. The germline CDR1 and CDR2 sequences are LNHDA and SQIVND (reference sequence). Trimming removed 7 bases from V and 4 bases from J; junction bases left unmatched: 10. This CDR3 is built from 15 residues. The CDR3 region has the DNA TGTGCCAGTACCCTAGAGGGGACTACTTACAATGAGCAGTTCTTC. Its translation is CASTLEGTTYNEQFF.

This clonotype has at least ten counts. The chain is built from TRBV19 and TRBJ2-2; 9 bases are a match to TRBD1. The trim removed 3 bases at V and 4 bases at J, leaving 3 bases unmatched. The CDR3 extends over 15 amino acids. CDR1 is LNHDA and CDR2 is SQIVND in the germline V gene (reference sequence). The CDR3 sequence is CASSITGGFTGELFF. The CDR3 DNA follows: TGTGCCAGTAGTATTACAGGGGGCTTCACCGGGGAGCTGTTTTTT.

The rearrangement uses TRBV19 and TRBJ2-7, with D perhaps TRBD2 (6 bases). Trimming pared 8 bases from V and 5 bases from J, leaving 19 bases between. This CDR3 comprises 14 residues. Germline V gives CDR1 LNHDA, CDR2 SQIVND (reference sequence). For the CDR3, the DNA is TGTGCCAGTCGAGGGGAGGACTTCGGCAACGAGCAGTACTTC. It is translated as CASRGEDFGNEQYF. Looking up the rest from reference TRBV19 and TRBJ2-7 gives the full variable domain: DGGITQSPKYLFRKEGQNVTLSCEQNLNHDAMYWYRQDPGQGLRLIYYSQIVNDFQKGDIAEGYSVSREKKESFPLTVTSAQKNPTAFYLCASRGEDFGNEQYFGPGTRLTVT.

This clonotype showed up many times. J is TRBJ1-5 and V is TRBV20-1; possibly TRBD1 for D (5 bases). The germline CDR1 and CDR2 sequences are DFQATT and SNEGSKA (reference sequence). This CDR3 contains 12 residues. CDR3 sequence reads: CRAGGSNQPQHF. Here the CDR3 DNA reads TGCCGGGCTGGGGGGAGCAATCAGCCCCAGCATTTT.

This clonotype was found a few times. The J gene is TRBJ1-2, the V gene TRBV7-2; D unresolved. V was cut by 5 bases and J by 4 bases, with 11 bases left in between. CDR3 size: 13 residues. Per germline, CDR1 SGHTA and CDR2 FQGNSA. The CDR3 bases are TGTGCCAGCAGCCCGTCCCCTAGCTATGGCTACACCTTC. Translation: CASSPSPSYGYTF.

This clonotype was observed a few times. The rearrangement links TRBV29-1 to TRBJ1-1; 12 bases map to TRBD1. J lost 7 bases, V lost 3 bases, and 3 bases had no gene match. The CDR3 has 13 amino acids. The germline CDR1 and CDR2 sequences are SQVTM and ANQGSEA. Here the CDR3 DNA reads TGCAGCGTTGAGGGACAGGGGGCAGTTGAAGCTTTCTTT. Translating gives CSVEGQGAVEAFF.

Only a few counts were recorded for this clonotype. V and J are TRBV3-1 and TRBJ2-1; D is perhaps TRBD2 (6 bases). The germline V and J ends were trimmed by 4 bases and 2 bases, with 12 bases remaining between them. The germline V gene has CDR1 LGHDT and CDR2 YNNKEL (reference sequence). The CDR3 has 15 amino acids. CDR3 in amino acids: CASSRGAPAYNEQFF. The CDR3 DNA reads TGTGCCAGCAGCCGCGGGGCCCCAGCCTACAATGAGCAGTTCTTC.